One sample yielded the 22 T cell receptor beta chains listed below, sequenced in a study of cytomegalovirus exposure and HLA in healthy donors. Amplification used 60 Vbeta primers and 13 Jbeta primers. Generated by immunoSEQ multiplex PCR, the TCRdb table keeps only in-frame clones and is missing some. Of 150,000 or so clones detected, around 74% appear once; the ten largest clones hold approximately 4%. The sequencing input was PBMCs. The origin of the receptors is a man younger than 35 in good health and CMV-seropositive.

The V call is TRBV7-9, the J call TRBJ2-1; 8 bases align to TRBD2. This CDR3 contains 15 residues. Germline V gene sequence: CDR1 SEHNR, CDR2 FQNEAQ (reference sequence). Losses at the gene ends were 6 bases for V and 0 bases for J; bases not matched to a gene: 4. CDR3 protein: CASSFTSGSYNEQFF. The CDR3 coding sequence is TGTGCCAGCAGTTTTACTAGCGGCTCCTACAATGAGCAGTTCTTC.

V usage is TRBV29-1 and J usage is TRBJ2-7; 9 nucleotides match TRBD1. With V trimmed by 3 bases and J by 5 bases, 8 bases remained unmatched. Germline V gene data show CDR1 as SQVTM and CDR2 as ANQGSEA. The CDR3 runs 14 residues. CDR3 region: CSVEAGQGGHEQYF. The CDR3, as DNA: TGCAGCGTTGAGGCGGGACAGGGAGGCCACGAGCAGTACTTC.

This chain joins TRBV18 and TRBJ2-5; 7 bases align to TRBD1. The CDR3 spans 13 residues. V lost 6 bases, J lost 5 bases, and 6 bases stayed unmatched. Per the germline V gene, CDR1 is KGHSH and CDR2 is LQKENI. CDR3 region: CASSQTGTETQYF. The CDR3 nucleotides read TGTGCCAGCTCTCAGACAGGGACGGAGACCCAGTACTTC.

The chain is built from TRBV27 and TRBJ1-2, with 8 bases lining up with TRBD1. This CDR3 region has 14 residues. The V and J ends lost 5 bases and 4 bases, in that order; junction bases with no gene match: 6. Germline-derived CDR1 and CDR2 are MNHEY and SMNVEV (reference sequence). The chain's CDR3 is CASSETGEPYGYTF. Here the CDR3 DNA reads TGTGCCAGCAGTGAGACAGGGGAACCCTATGGCTACACCTTC.

This clone was seen a handful of times. The V gene is TRBV4-2, the J gene TRBJ1-1; 7 bases align to TRBD1. Germline CDR1 reads LGHNA; CDR2 reads YNFKEQ. V dropped 3 bases and J dropped 2; count of bases not matched to a gene: 12. This CDR3 comprises 17 residues. The CDR3 DNA sequence: TGTGCCAGCAGCCACCACTCCGACAGGGTGGGAAACACTGAAGCTTTCTTT. It is translated as CASSHHSDRVGNTEAFF.

CDR3 sequence: CASSFQGEIYEQYF. As DNA, the CDR3 is TGTGCCAGCAGCTTCCAAGGGGAAATTTACGAGCAGTACTTC. V usage is TRBV5-4 and J usage is TRBJ2-7, with D perhaps matching TRBD1 (5 bases). CDR1 is SGHNT, CDR2 YYREEE, per germline (reference sequence). With 2 bases removed from V and 4 bases from J, the gap between germline ends came to 13 bases. The CDR3 is 14 residues long. The entire variable domain, with the rest obtained from reference TRBV5-4 and TRBJ2-7, is as follows: ETGVTQSPTHLIKTRGQQVTLRCSSQSGHNTVSWYQQALGQGPQFIFQYYREEENGRGNFPPRFSGLQFPNYSSELNVNALELDDSALYLCASSFQGEIYEQYFGPGTRLTVT.

The V and J genes are TRBV5-1 and TRBJ1-5, with a possible D match to TRBD1 (6 bases). The germline CDR1 and CDR2 sequences are SGHRS and YFSETQ. Trimming shortened V by 0 bases and J by 1 base, and 14 bases separated the two germline ends. The CDR3 has 17 amino acids. In DNA form, the CDR3 reads TGCGCCAGCAGCTTGGGGTCAGGGGAAGGAAGCAATCAGCCCCAGCATTTT. This codes for CASSLGSGEGSNQPQHF.

There are a few counts of this clone. The CDR3 here is CASSVGGANEQFF. The CDR3 DNA is TGTGCCAGCAGTGTGGGGGGGGCCAATGAGCAGTTCTTC. The chain combines TRBV28 with TRBJ2-1; TRBD2 is a possible D gene (7 bases). This CDR3 is built from 13 residues. Deletions cut 5 bases from V and 6 bases from J, with 11 bases between. Germline CDR1 and CDR2: MDHEN and SYDVKM.

This clone was seen more than once but under ten times. The chain links TRBV7-3 to TRBJ1-2; 7 nucleotides match TRBD1. Germline CDR1 and CDR2: SGHTA and FQGTGA. J gave up 0 bases and V 5 bases, and 6 bases lay outside the gene matches. There are 15 residues in the CDR3. Here the CDR3 reads CASSRGTEANYGYTF. CDR3 nucleotides: TGTGCCAGCAGCCGAGGGACAGAAGCTAACTATGGCTACACCTTC.

This clone has only one observation. The rearrangement links TRBV19 to TRBJ1-2, with 12 positions matching TRBD1. Germline V CDR1 and CDR2: LNHDA, SQIVND (reference sequence). The ends lost 4 bases at V and 6 bases at J; junction bases unmatched: 9. The CDR3 runs to 16 residues. The CDR3 loop reads CASSTSRDRGPNGYTF. In nucleotides, the CDR3 is TGTGCCAGTAGTACTTCCCGGGACAGGGGGCCCAATGGCTACACCTTC.

DNA of the CDR3: TGTGCCAGCAGCCAAGGGGGGGTCTCTGCTCCGCCCCAGCATTTT. It specifies CASSQGGVSAPPQHF. The chain couples TRBV4-2 to TRBJ1-5, with D perhaps matching TRBD1 (5 bases). V dropped 1 base and J dropped 9 bases, with 16 bases sitting between them. Germline lookup yields CDR1 LGHNA and CDR2 YNFKEQ. This CDR3 is 15 amino acids long.

The chain recombines TRBV19 with TRBJ2-3; 7 bases are a match to TRBD2. The germline V gene encodes CDR1 LNHDA and CDR2 SQIVND (reference sequence). Trimming removed 5 bases from V and 2 bases from J; junction bases left unmatched: 7. The CDR3 is made up of 15 amino acids. The CDR3 nucleotides read TGTGCCAGTAGTCCCCGGACTAGTCTCACAGATACGCAGTATTTT. Translating it yields CASSPRTSLTDTQYF.

This chain connects TRBV11-3 to TRBJ2-3; D ambiguous. The length of the CDR3 is 15 residues. V lost 3 bases and J 2 bases, leaving 12 bases between the germline ends. Germline V gene lookup returns CDR1 SGHNT and CDR2 YENEEA. The CDR3 DNA follows: TGTGCCAGCAGCTTGGGCAAAACGCCCACAGATACGCAGTATTTT. Translated, it gives CASSLGKTPTDTQYF.

V gene TRBV5-1 combines with J gene TRBJ2-5; 7 bases line up with TRBD1. This CDR3 contains 16 residues. V was pared by 5 bases and J by 2 bases, with 12 bases of the junction left unmatched. The germline CDR1 and CDR2 sequences are SGHRS and YFSETQ. The CDR3 DNA reads TGCGCCAGCAGTGAGGGGGCAATGAGTGGACAAGAGACCCAGTACTTC. This encodes CASSEGAMSGQETQYF. The full variable domain, completed using reference TRBV5-1 and TRBJ2-5, is KAGVTQTPRYLIKTRGQQVTLSCSPISGHRSVSWYQQTPGQGLQFLFEYFSETQRNKGNFPGRFSGRQFSNSRSEMNVSTLELGDSALYLCASSEGAMSGQETQYFGPGTRLLVL.

This rearrangement joins TRBV19 to TRBJ1-2; weak D call: TRBD1 (5 bases). The CDR3 length is 15 residues. CDR1 is LNHDA, CDR2 SQIVND, per germline (reference sequence). V lost 2 bases and J lost 5, with 15 bases in between. CDR3 in amino acids: CASSIRLTVTYGYTF. The CDR3 DNA follows: TGTGCCAGTAGTATAAGGTTGACAGTGACTTATGGCTACACCTTC. The variable domain in full, completed from reference TRBV19 and TRBJ1-2, reads DGGITQSPKYLFRKEGQNVTLSCEQNLNHDAMYWYRQDPGQGLRLIYYSQIVNDFQKGDIAEGYSVSREKKESFPLTVTSAQKNPTAFYLCASSIRLTVTYGYTFGSGTRLTVV.

In this sample, this clone turned up a few times. V is TRBV9 and J is TRBJ1-1; tentatively, D is TRBD1 (5 bases). Germline V lookup: CDR1 SGDLS, CDR2 YYNGEE. Trimming removed 3 bases from V and 7 bases from J, with 19 bases in between. The CDR3 runs to 15 residues. The CDR3 DNA sequence: TGTGCCAGCAGCGCCGCCGGTTGGACCGGGGGTGAAGCTTTCTTT. It encodes CASSAAGWTGGEAFF.

Concerning this clone itself: Different DNA sequences within this sample yield the same CDR3. The DNA for the CDR3 is TGTGCCAGCAGGGGCGATAGCAATCAGCCCCAGCATTTT. It yields the protein CASRGDSNQPQHF. This rearrangement joins TRBV2 to TRBJ1-5; D gene uncertain. Trimming pared 6 bases from V and 0 bases from J, leaving 6 bases between. The germline V gene encodes CDR1 SNHLY and CDR2 FYNNEI. CDR3 length equals 13 residues.

There are a few counts of this clone. The chain has TRBV4-1 and TRBJ1-1; D may be TRBD1 (5 bases). The ends were cut back, 5 bases at V and 2 bases at J, with 18 bases in the middle. CDR1 is MGHRA, CDR2 YSYEKL, per germline. CDR3 length: 16 amino acids. This CDR3 reads CASSTPSAGLNTEAFF. For the CDR3, the DNA is TGCGCCAGCAGCACTCCATCTGCAGGGCTAAACACTGAAGCTTTCTTT.

The chain joins TRBV6-5 to TRBJ1-6, with a weak D call TRBD1 (5 bases). This CDR3 contains 14 residues. Germline V CDR1 and CDR2: MNHEY, SVGAGI. The V and J ends lost 4 bases and 10 bases respectively, with 14 bases between them. CDR3 coding DNA: TGTGCCAGCAGTTCGGTGGGGGGGGAATCACCCCTCCACTTT. It yields the protein CASSSVGGESPLHF.

This sequence joins TRBV28 and TRBJ2-7, with D tentatively TRBD1 (7 bases). Germline CDR1 is MDHEN and CDR2 is SYDVKM. This CDR3 spans 14 amino acids. The V gene lost 2 bases and the J gene lost 4 bases, with 12 bases spanning the gap. The CDR3 is CASSLQGGGYEQYF. The CDR3 coding sequence is TGTGCCAGCAGTTTACAGGGGGGAGGATACGAGCAGTACTTC.

The chain employs TRBV28 and TRBJ2-7, with D hard to call. This CDR3 has 12 amino acids. Germline V gene lookup returns CDR1 MDHEN and CDR2 SYDVKM. V was pared by 1 base and J by 7 bases, with 8 bases between. CDR3 amino acids: CASSLFGEEQYF. CDR3 coding DNA: TGTGCCAGCAGTTTATTCGGAGAAGAGCAGTACTTC.

Worth noting for this clone: This CDR3 is also generated by other DNA sequences in the sample. The V gene is TRBV7-2, the J gene TRBJ2-3, with 8 bases aligning to TRBD2. The V and J ends lost 1 base and 5 bases, in that order; junction bases with no gene match: 2. CDR3 length: 14 residues. The V gene's germline CDR1 is SGHTA and CDR2 FQGNSA. The chain's CDR3 is CASSLGLAGDTQYF. The CDR3 DNA reads TGTGCCAGCAGCTTAGGTCTAGCGGGAGATACGCAGTATTTT.